A few counts support the clone carrying this TCR beta chain. Its cognate antigen is unknown. This sample is part of a study of beta chain features in type 1 diabetes. Overall study results and limits: Across patients, naive, central memory and Treg TCRB repertoires exhibited apparently greater similarity than was observed across healthy donors.

Reverse transcribing all isolated RNA meant expressed TCRB transcripts were sequenced. The study sequenced naive, central memory and regulatory T cell samples to an average of around 3.4 million reads. The repertoire was sequenced with immunoSEQ multiplex PCR; TCRdb's copy has only in-frame clones and lacks some. The repertoire has roughly 140,000 clones, roughly 8% of them found once; the top ten carry almost 0.65%. CD45RO/CCR7/CD25/CD127/CD95/CD27 sorting isolated CD4+ naive, central memory, regulatory and stem cell-like memory cells. This clonotype was obtained from a man aged 18 to 35 in good health. Sequencing was carried out using central memory CD4+ T cells from blood.

The CDR3 region has the DNA TGTGCCAGCAGCTTAAAGGGACAGGGTATAGGGAATTCACCCCTCCACTTT. Encoded protein: CASSLKGQGIGNSPLHF. The V call is TRBV7-2, the J call TRBJ1-6; 9 nucleotides line up with TRBD1. Germline lookup yields CDR1 SGHTA and CDR2 FQGNSA. J lost 7 bases, V lost 2 bases, and 9 bases had no gene match. This CDR3 region has 17 residues.